The clone carrying this T cell receptor beta chain came up many times. Its cognate antigen is unknown. TCRdb redid the calling of the multiplex PCR reads with MiXCR, one entry per CDR3 protein. Here the sample spans about 230,000 distinct CDR3 sequences, about a third being singletons. This record comes from a study of breast tumors, draining lymph nodes, adjacent tissues. Study findings and constraints: Luminal-like breast cancer showed significantly higher tumor–nontumor repertoire similarity than basal-like. That most tumor T cells come from lymph nodes remained unproven. Tumor repertoires ranked between lymph nodes and nontumor tissue in diversity, with V and J gene preferences. Findings are consistent with lymph node origin and intratumoral expansion of most tumor T cells.

Breast cancer patients provided tissue from their axillary draining lymph nodes. The CDR3 sequence is 17 residues long. Per germline, CDR1 MNHEY and CDR2 SVGEGT. V lost 2 bases to trimming and J lost 3 bases; unmatched junction nucleotides: 5. Sequences were obtained from axillary lymph node tissue. The chain is built from TRBV6-2 or TRBV6-3 and TRBJ2-6, with 9 nucleotides matching TRBD2. This TCR came from a female donor with breast cancer. Some clones in this sample may be carry-over from other donors' samples. CDR3 nucleotide sequence: TGTGCCAGCAGTTACGGCGGGAGGGTGAGTGGGGCCAACGTCCTGACTTTC. Translated: CASSYGGRVSGANVLTF.